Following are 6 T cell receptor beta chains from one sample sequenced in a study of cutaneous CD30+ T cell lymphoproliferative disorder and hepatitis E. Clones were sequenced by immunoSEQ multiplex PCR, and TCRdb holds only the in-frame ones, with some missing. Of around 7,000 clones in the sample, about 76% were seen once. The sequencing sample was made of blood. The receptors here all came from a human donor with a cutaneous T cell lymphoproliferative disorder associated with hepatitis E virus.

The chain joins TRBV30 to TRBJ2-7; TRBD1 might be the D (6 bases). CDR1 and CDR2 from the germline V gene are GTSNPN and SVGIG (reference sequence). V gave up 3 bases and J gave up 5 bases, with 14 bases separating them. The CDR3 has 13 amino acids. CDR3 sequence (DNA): TGTGCCTGGAGGAGGACAGCTTCAAACGAGCAGTACTTC. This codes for CAWRRTASNEQYF. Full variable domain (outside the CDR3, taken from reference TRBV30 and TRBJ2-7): SQTIHQWPATLVQPVGSPLSLECTVEGTSNPNLYWYRQAAGRGLQLLFYSVGIGQISSEVPQNLSASRPQDRQFILSSKKLLLSDSGFYLCAWRRTASNEQYFGPGTRLTVT.

For the CDR3, the DNA is TGTGCCAGTAGTAGTTTCGGGATGGGGACCGGGGAGCTGTTTTTT. This translates into CASSSFGMGTGELFF. This chain joins TRBV19 and TRBJ2-2; D might be TRBD2 (5 bases). V was shortened by 4 bases and J by 5 bases, with 14 bases between the two germline ends. The CDR3 has 15 residues. Germline lookup yields CDR1 LNHDA and CDR2 SQIVND (reference sequence).

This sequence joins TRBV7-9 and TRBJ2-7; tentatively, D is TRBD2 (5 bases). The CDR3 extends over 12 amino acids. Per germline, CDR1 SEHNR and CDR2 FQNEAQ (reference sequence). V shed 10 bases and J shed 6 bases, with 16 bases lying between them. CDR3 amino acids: CAILALGGEQYF. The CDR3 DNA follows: TGTGCCATCCTAGCTCTAGGAGGCGAGCAGTACTTC.

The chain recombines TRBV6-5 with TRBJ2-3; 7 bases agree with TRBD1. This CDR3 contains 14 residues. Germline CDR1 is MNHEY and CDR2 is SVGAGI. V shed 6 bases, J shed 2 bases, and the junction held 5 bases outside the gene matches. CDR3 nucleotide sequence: TGTGCCAGCAGGAAGGGACAGACCACAGATACGCAGTATTTT. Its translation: CASRKGQTTDTQYF.

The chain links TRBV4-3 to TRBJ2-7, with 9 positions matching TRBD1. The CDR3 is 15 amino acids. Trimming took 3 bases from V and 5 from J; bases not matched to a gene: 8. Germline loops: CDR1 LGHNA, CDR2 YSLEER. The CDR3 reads CASSHTGGKDDEQYF. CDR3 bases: TGCGCCAGCAGCCATACAGGGGGCAAAGACGACGAGCAGTACTTC.

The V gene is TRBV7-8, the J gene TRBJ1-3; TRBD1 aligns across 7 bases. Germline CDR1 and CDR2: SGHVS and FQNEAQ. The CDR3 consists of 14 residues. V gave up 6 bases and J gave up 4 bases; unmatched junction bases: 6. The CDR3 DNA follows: TGTGCCAGCAGGGAAAGGGACAGCGGAAACACCATATATTTT. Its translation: CASRERDSGNTIYF.